One TCR beta chain is described in this entry. It lacks a known antigen. The sample holds no much larger clone one base away, and base qualities are not on file. This record comes from a study of cytomegalovirus exposure and HLA in healthy donors (dated by TCRdb to about 2017). In the study overall: An earlier analysis of about 560 of the donors reported 276 Gb of sequence data and 95 million to 130 million unique TCR beta sequences obtained from 150 million to 200 million T cells. An early release that covered fewer than 800 HLA-typed donors contained approximately 300 gigabases of sequencing data and 65 million to 100 million unique TCR sequences. Of the roughly 430 genotyped donors, about 84% fell in the genetic ancestry cluster associated with self-reported Caucasian donors. The study aimed to test whether signatures of past pathogen exposure could be identified by cataloging public T cell receptors. The study used immunosequencing to profile the T cell repertoires of approximately 630 subjects and linked those repertoires to cytomegalovirus serostatus. Along with the approximately 600-subject first cohort, a separate validation cohort of 120 different subjects was used. The study combined high-throughput TCR immunosequencing, statistical association of individual TCRs with disease status, and machine learning to predict cytomegalovirus infection status. A later analysis re-analyzed previously published TCR beta repertoires from 666 donors and added high-resolution HLA genotyping to study TCR occurrence patterns. The later analysis used no new phenotypic data to find candidate immune exposures, relying instead on TCR beta sequences and their occurrence across donors. To decide whether each TCR beta V gene segment behaved as functional or pseudogenic, an earlier analysis of some 600 of the donors relied on high-throughput TCR beta sequencing. Donor age, sex, ethnicity and CMV serostatus were collected together with the repertoire data. A later genetic analysis used genome-wide SNP genotypes for about 65% of the 666 donors, treating that subset as a discovery cohort. All discovery cohort repertoires had been generated using a single sequencing platform. HLA typing included class I and class II loci at four-digit resolution. The number of donors typed differed by locus, with roughly 620-640 for A, B, C, DRB1 and DQB1, around 520 for DQA1, over 600 for DPA1, and some 470 for DPB1. About five DR-DQ haplotypes were handled as single units for association and clustering because linkage in the cohort was strong. Among 300 to 500 genotyped donors of the cohort, an average of roughly 230,000 unique TCR beta nucleotide sequences was sequenced per donor, of which roughly 18% were non-productive. Summary of the overall study and its limitations: The study gave a list of 150 to 200 TCR beta chains associated with cytomegalovirus. An association between a missense DCLRE1C variant and V-gene and J-gene trimming of TCR beta chains was found in a later genetic analysis and replicated in an independent cohort. In a later analysis, most CMV-associated TCR beta chains were found to appear HLA-restricted, with HLA associations seemingly driven largely by CMV exposure. Several of the top co-occurrence clusters appeared to be linked to parvovirus B19, influenza, CMV and Epstein-Barr virus, according to a later analysis. A further reported finding was that TCR beta sequences accurately predicted the HLA-A and HLA-B alleles for most subjects in the first cohort. This cohort had only TCR beta chains sequenced, and the lack of alpha or paired-chain data limited which features could be detected. It was suggested by the authors that the approach could potentially be generalized to other disease states and immunological phenotypes. The classifier was reported to diagnose cytomegalovirus status with high specificity and sensitivity in both the original and validation cohorts. A later analysis associated 16,951 TCR beta sequences with specific HLA alleles at a false discovery rate of 0.05. In a later analysis, HLA-associated TCR beta chains were found to be more clonally expanded and to have lower generation probabilities than equally common non-associated chains. A few of the identified cytomegalovirus-associated TCR beta chains were confirmed in vitro to be specific for cytomegalovirus antigens. According to a later analysis, TCR association rates differed among HLA loci, with DRB1 alleles showing the most associated TCRs and HLA-C alleles showing the fewest. Correlated functional status among segregating V segments might reflect linkage disequilibrium, but an unknown experimental factor could not be ruled out. HLA typing was unavailable for some donors at each locus, so association tests used only the typed subset. Strong co-occurrence of HLA alleles, especially DR and DQ, made assigning TCR associations to individual alleles difficult. Because counts were too low, under 20 rarely observed V segments, including chromosome 9 orphons, were left out of the earlier analysis of 587 of the donors. For the cohort, immune exposure information was limited to CMV serostatus. A cluster of highly shared sequence variants was judged likely to be a technical artifact of the sequencing pipeline. Roughly uniform sequencing depth across donors was assumed in presence/absence analyses, although this assumption may not hold. Most TCR sequences were observed very rarely across donors, whereas some public TCRs were present in many individuals. Compared with the roughly 710-donor mean, donors in an Asian-associated ancestry cluster had fewer N-insertions in productive TCRs, according to a later genetic analysis. In an earlier analysis of several hundred of the donors, most TCR beta V segments were observed in productive rearrangements about 87% or about 30% of the time, broadly matching IMGT annotations.

Receptor amplification or capture employed the immunoSEQ multiplex PCR assay. For the multiplex PCR, a mixture combining 60 forward primers for TCR Vbeta segments and 13 reverse primers for TCR Jbeta segments was used. The CDR3 region of rearranged TCR beta genes was amplified from genomic DNA with a multiplex PCR assay. On the Illumina HiSeq System, the amplified TCR beta libraries were sequenced as 87-base-pair reads. Under the source paper's analysis protocol: Across the 700 or so repertoires, a later analysis counted roughly 77 million unique TCR beta chains, 9.5 million to 13 million of which were shared by at least two donors. Raw reads were error-corrected and collapsed into unique sequences by a nearest-neighbor algorithm in which closely related sequences were merged to remove PCR and sequencing errors. Alignment of CDR3 sequences to IMGT reference sequences was used to assign V, D and J gene segments. Each retained sequence needed at least a six-nucleotide match to both a V gene segment and a J gene segment. A rearrangement was called productive if the CDR3 had no stop codons and remained in frame with V and J, and every other rearrangement was called non-productive. CDR3 was defined according to IMGT convention as the region running from the second conserved V-encoded cysteine to the conserved J-encoded phenylalanine. The earlier analysis of a few hundred of the donors excluded any sequence lacking an unambiguous match to a single V gene segment. An earlier analysis of a few hundred of the donors called V segments functional above 56.7% productive rearrangements and segregating when the between-donor standard deviation exceeded 5%. A statistical classification framework was built to diagnose cytomegalovirus status from the catalog of TCR beta chain sequences. A later analysis assigned V and J genes by comparing TCR nucleotide sequences with IMGT/GENE-DB human TR gene sequences. Using the TCRdist pipeline, a later analysis assigned CDR3 sequences along with most-parsimonious VDJ recombination scenarios. In a later analysis, each TCR beta chain was defined by its CDR3 amino acid sequence together with its V-gene family, and reads lacking a unique V-gene family were excluded. To address suspected cross-contamination and a sequencing artifact, a later analysis removed some 620 highly shared, low-generation-probability nucleotide sequences. For each public chain, a later analysis derived a clonal expansion index from normalized ranks of inferred template counts within each repertoire. In a later analysis, generation probabilities were computed using a VDJ recombination model fitted to out-of-frame rearrangements, and the results were checked against IGoR. In a later analysis, TCR-TCR, TCR-HLA and TCR-CMV co-occurrence was scored with hypergeometric tests, and a repertoire-size bias correction was applied to TCR pairs. To estimate false discovery rates, a later analysis permuted the HLA or CMV assignments 20 times. In a later analysis, co-occurring TCRs were grouped with DBSCAN, and TCRdist sequence similarity was added when clustering was performed within HLA-allele-positive subsets. Repertoires with fewer than 30,000 or more than 120,000 public chains were left out of co-occurrence clustering, as were several repertoires with anomalous nucleotide sharing. TCRdb limited this immuneACCESS table to in-frame rearrangements with V and J called. A share of clones is missing; checked studies link under half to unresolved V genes, and the rest is unexplained. V and J calls and clone size come straight from that table; D and trimming were deduced from the DNA. For this sample the table gives about 200,000 clones, of which roughly 13% were detected only once. Approximately 8.3% of the sample goes to the ten largest clones.

The cohort consisted of approximately 670 healthy bone marrow donors. All cohort members were sampled while nominally healthy, although unrecorded immune exposures were likely present. The donor tested CMV seropositive, placing the donor among the approximately 290 seropositive members of the cohort. Every donor gave a peripheral blood sample, and the peripheral blood mononuclear cells from that sample were used for TCR beta sequencing. Genomic DNA extraction from the blood cell samples was performed with the Qiagen DNeasy Blood Extraction Kit. The sequenced sample consisted of PBMCs. The source is a man between 45 and 60 years old in good health and CMV-seropositive.

CDR3 region: CASSPPGGNTEAFF. The nucleotide sequence reads as follows: TGTGCCAGCTCACCACCGGGAGGGAACACTGAAGCTTTCTTT. The sequence is built from TRBV18 and TRBJ1-1; the D gene cannot be resolved reliably. The CDR3 covers 14 residues, taking in both the cysteine and the phenylalanine. The sequence is cut down to CDR3 DNA, 42 bases in frame from base 1. The germline ends are 6 bases apart after V is trimmed by 0 bases and J by 1 base. Reading the germline V gene gives CDR1 KGHSH and CDR2 LQKENI.